The rows below give T cell receptor beta chains drawn from one sample of a study of blood T cell repertoires in COVID-19. TCRdb's copy holds only in-frame clones and misses some; the assay was immunoSEQ multiplex PCR. There are about 100,000 clones in the sample; 80% to 95% occur only once, and 0.85% to 1% lies in the top ten. Sequenced material: peripheral blood. Every receptor here comes from a man aged 55 to 69 with acute or convalescent COVID-19. The CDR3 runs from the conserved cysteine through the conserved F or W. The D gene is left open where the match is weak. Clone size is given for some rows only: seen once, a few or many times, or a class if the clone is expanded.

j_gene | v_gene | abundance | d_gene | CDR3aa | CDR3nt
TRBJ1-2 | TRBV7-9 | once | TRBD1 | CASSTDRPGYGYTF | TGTGCCAGCAGCACGGACAGGCCGGGCTATGGCTACACCTTC
TRBJ1-3 | TRBV6-5 | NA | NA | CASWSYGGSGNTIYF | TGTGCCAGCTGGAGTTACGGGGGTTCTGGAAACACCATATATTTT
TRBJ1-3 | TRBV5-1 | NA | TRBD1 | CASSTRTGTNGNTIYF | TGCGCCAGCAGCACCCGGACAGGAACAAACGGAAACACCATATATTTT
TRBJ2-1 | TRBV3-1/TRBV3-2 | NA | TRBD2 | CASSLRTSGIINEQFF | TGTGCCAGCAGCCTACGGACTAGCGGGATCATCAATGAGCAGTTCTTC
TRBJ2-2 | TRBV5-1 | NA | TRBD1 | CASSPGTGRWAGELFF | TGCGCCAGCAGCCCCGGGACAGGGAGGTGGGCCGGGGAGCTGTTTTTT
TRBJ2-1 | TRBV14 | NA | NA | CASKGVGREAREQFF | TGTGCCAGCAAGGGGGTTGGCAGGGAAGCACGGGAGCAGTTCTTC
TRBJ1-5 | TRBV7-8 | NA | NA | CASSLASGGNQPQHF | TGTGCCAGCAGCTTAGCCTCAGGGGGCAATCAGCCCCAGCATTTT
TRBJ1-1 | TRBV19 | NA | NA | CASSIVRNTEAFF | TGTGCCAGTAGTATTGTCAGGAACACTGAAGCTTTCTTT
TRBJ2-3 | TRBV29-1 | once | NA | CSVRLAGADTQYF | TGCAGCGTGCGACTAGCAGGGGCGGATACGCAGTATTTT
TRBJ1-6 | TRBV9 | NA | TRBD1 | CASSDRQGDNSPLHF | TGTGCCAGCAGCGATAGACAGGGAGACAATTCACCCCTCCACTTT
TRBJ1-5 | TRBV2 | once | TRBD1 | CASRSSGRGDQPQHF | TGTGCCAGCAGGTCCTCAGGCAGGGGGGATCAGCCCCAGCATTTT
TRBJ2-5 | TRBV5-1 | NA | NA | CASSPGTPKQETQYF | TGCGCCAGCAGCCCTGGGACACCGAAACAAGAGACCCAGTACTTC
TRBJ2-2 | TRBV6-5 | NA | NA | CASSYVPGANTGELFF | TGTGCCAGCAGTTACGTGCCGGGGGCGAACACCGGGGAGCTGTTTTTT
TRBJ2-5 | TRBV30 | NA | TRBD1 | CAWRDRGQETQYF | TGTGCCTGGAGGGACAGGGGACAAGAGACCCAGTACTTC
TRBJ2-3 | TRBV28 | NA | TRBD2 | CASRSGLAGVTDTQYF | TGTGCCAGCAGGTCGGGACTAGCGGGAGTCACAGATACGCAGTATTTT
TRBJ2-2 | TRBV24-1 | NA | TRBD1 | CATSNPGGQGPTGELFF | TGTGCCACGTCGAACCCCGGGGGACAGGGCCCCACCGGGGAGCTGTTTTTT
TRBJ1-1 | TRBV6-2/TRBV6-3 | once | TRBD1 | CASSYPTTGVDTEAFF | TGTGCCAGCAGTTACCCTACGACAGGGGTGGACACTGAAGCTTTCTTT
TRBJ2-2 | TRBV19 | few | NA | CASSTGGLTGELFF | TGTGCCAGTAGTACGGGCGGACTCACCGGGGAGCTGTTTTTT
TRBJ1-2 | TRBV3-1/TRBV3-2 | NA | NA | CASSQERWQTTNYGYTF | TGTGCCAGCAGCCAAGAAAGATGGCAGACTACTAACTATGGCTACACCTTC
TRBJ2-3 | TRBV28 | NA | TRBD2 | CASRRTSGREGRTDTQYF | TGTGCCAGCAGACGTACCTCGGGGCGGGAGGGCCGAACAGATACGCAGTATTTT
TRBJ2-2 | TRBV14 | NA | NA | CASSQVRGLGGELFF | TGTGCCAGCAGCCAAGTGAGAGGACTCGGTGGGGAGCTGTTTTTT
TRBJ1-6 | TRBV11-1 | NA | NA | CASSFRTGSPLHF | TGTGCCAGCAGCTTTCGCACCGGTTCACCCCTCCACTTT
TRBJ1-3 | TRBV30 | NA | NA | CAWSTFSRGNTIYF | TGTGCCTGGAGTACGTTTTCGAGGGGAAACACCATATATTTT
TRBJ1-1 | TRBV10-3 | NA | TRBD1 | CAISLGQGSTEAFF | TGTGCCATCAGTCTGGGACAGGGGAGCACTGAAGCTTTCTTT
TRBJ2-5 | TRBV19 | NA | NA | CASSTRTDSKETQYF | TGTGCCAGTAGTACCAGAACGGACAGCAAAGAGACCCAGTACTTC
TRBJ1-2 | TRBV29-1 | NA | NA | CSVGQREGYTF | TGCAGCGTCGGACAGCGGGAAGGCTACACCTTC
TRBJ1-3 | TRBV11-3 | NA | NA | CASKGRENTIYF | TGTGCCAGCAAGGGCAGGGAAAACACCATATATTTT
TRBJ2-3 | TRBV9 | NA | TRBD2 | CASSSGGQGNTDTQYF | TGTGCCAGCAGCTCGGGGGGGCAGGGAAACACAGATACGCAGTATTTT
TRBJ2-7 | TRBV6-5 | NA | TRBD1 | CASSYSRDRVTEQYF | TGTGCCAGCAGTTACTCGCGGGACAGGGTTACGGAGCAGTACTTC
TRBJ2-5 | TRBV3-1/TRBV3-2 | NA | TRBD2 | CASSQDPGGRETQYF | TGTGCCAGCAGCCAAGATCCGGGCGGGAGGGAGACCCAGTACTTC
TRBJ1-3 | TRBV19 | once | NA | CASSATRVTGNTIYF | TGTGCCAGTAGCGCCACCAGGGTCACTGGAAACACCATATATTTT
TRBJ1-2 | TRBV5-1 | NA | NA | CASSLDSRGYGYTF | TGCGCCAGCAGCTTGGATAGCCGTGGCTATGGCTACACCTTC
TRBJ2-1 | TRBV6-6 | NA | TRBD1 | CASTHRGQYNEQFF | TGTGCCAGCACCCACCGGGGACAGTACAATGAGCAGTTCTTC
TRBJ1-6 | TRBV11-3 | NA | NA | CASSFGGDSPLHF | TGTGCCAGCAGCTTTGGAGGGGATTCACCCCTCCACTTT
TRBJ2-7 | TRBV30 | NA | NA | CAWSPRGSYEQYF | TGTGCCTGGAGCCCCAGGGGTTCCTACGAGCAGTACTTC
TRBJ2-3 | TRBV11-1 | NA | NA | CASSRRGNTDTQYF | TGTGCCAGCAGCCGTAGGGGAAACACAGATACGCAGTATTTT
TRBJ2-7 | TRBV20-1 | NA | TRBD2 | CSASKGLAGYEQYF | TGCAGTGCTAGTAAGGGACTAGCGGGCTACGAGCAGTACTTC
TRBJ2-1 | TRBV18 | NA | TRBD2 | CASSPESSGLSSYNEQFF | TGTGCCAGCTCACCAGAGTCTAGCGGCTTGAGCTCCTACAATGAGCAGTTCTTC
TRBJ2-2 | TRBV7-3 | NA | NA | CASRLGGTGELFF | TGTGCCAGCAGACTAGGGGGCACCGGGGAGCTGTTTTTT
TRBJ1-6 | TRBV30 | NA | NA | CAWGLPGTNNSPLHF | TGTGCCTGGGGACTGCCCGGGACAAATAATTCACCCCTCCACTTT
TRBJ1-3 | TRBV28 | NA | NA | CAIGRAGNTIYF | TGTGCCATTGGCAGGGCTGGAAACACCATATATTTT
TRBJ2-1 | TRBV28 | NA | NA | CASSPGVGSEQFF | TGTGCCAGCAGTCCGGGGGTGGGGAGTGAGCAGTTCTTC
TRBJ2-7 | TRBV19 | NA | NA | CASRPSRESSYEQYF | TGTGCCAGTAGACCCTCGAGGGAAAGCTCCTACGAGCAGTACTTC
TRBJ2-1 | TRBV11-3 | NA | TRBD2 | CASSFAGDNEQFF | TGTGCCAGCAGCTTCGCGGGAGACAATGAGCAGTTCTTC
TRBJ1-6 | TRBV24-1 | NA | TRBD1 | CATSEGQGSLHF | TGTGCCACCAGTGAAGGACAGGGGTCCCTCCACTTT
TRBJ2-1 | TRBV2 | NA | NA | CASNPAPTTGQFF | TGTGCCAGCAACCCAGCCCCCACGACGGGGCAGTTCTTC
TRBJ1-1 | TRBV7-6 | NA | NA | CASSLRLNTEAFF | TGTGCCAGCAGCTTACGTTTGAACACTGAAGCTTTCTTT
TRBJ2-7 | TRBV28 | NA | NA | CASSLAFYEQYF | TGTGCCAGCAGTTTGGCATTTTACGAGCAGTACTTC
TRBJ2-2 | TRBV19 | NA | NA | CASSIGQGIIPGELFF | TGTGCCAGTAGTATTGGTCAGGGGATCATCCCCGGGGAGCTGTTTTTT
TRBJ1-1 | TRBV5-1 | NA | NA | CASSLSVNTEAFF | TGCGCCAGCAGCTTGTCAGTTAACACTGAAGCTTTCTTT
TRBJ1-2 | TRBV6-5 | NA | NA | CASRGLYGYTF | TGTGCCAGCCGAGGACTCTATGGCTACACCTTC
TRBJ1-5 | TRBV2 | NA | TRBD1 | CASSEGRGANKPQHF | TGTGCCAGCAGTGAGGGCAGGGGGGCAAATAAGCCCCAGCATTTT
TRBJ2-5 | TRBV5-4 | NA | TRBD2 | CASSIGTSGETQYF | TGTGCCAGCAGCATCGGGACTAGCGGAGAGACCCAGTACTTC